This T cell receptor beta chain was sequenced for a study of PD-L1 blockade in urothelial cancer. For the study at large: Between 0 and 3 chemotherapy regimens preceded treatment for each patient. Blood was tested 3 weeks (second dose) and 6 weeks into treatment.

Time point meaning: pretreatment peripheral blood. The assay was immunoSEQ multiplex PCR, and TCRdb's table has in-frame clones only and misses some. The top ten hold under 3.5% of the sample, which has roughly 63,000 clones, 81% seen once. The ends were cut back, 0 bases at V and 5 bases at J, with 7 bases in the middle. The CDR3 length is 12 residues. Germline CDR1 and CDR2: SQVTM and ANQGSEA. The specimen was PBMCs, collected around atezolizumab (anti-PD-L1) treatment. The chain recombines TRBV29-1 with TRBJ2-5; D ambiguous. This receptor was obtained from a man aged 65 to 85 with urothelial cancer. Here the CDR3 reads CSVEDDIETQYF. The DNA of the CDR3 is TGCAGCGTTGAAGACGACATTGAGACCCAGTACTTC.